The 3 T cell receptor beta chains in this list originate from one sample, sequenced in a study of cytomegalovirus exposure and HLA in healthy donors. This table comes from immunoSEQ multiplex PCR, and its TCRdb copy is limited to in-frame clones, with some not included. There are some 61,000 clones in the sample; approximately 97% occur only once, and 1.5% to 2% lies in the top ten. The sequencing sample was made of PBMCs. These receptors were collected from a woman younger than 30 in good health and CMV-seropositive.

J is TRBJ2-7 and V is TRBV30; 9 bases match TRBD1. Germline V gene lookup returns CDR1 GTSNPN and CDR2 SVGIG (reference sequence). Losses at the gene ends were 1 base for V and 3 bases for J; bases not matched to a gene: 7. This CDR3 is built from 15 residues. The DNA for the CDR3 is TGTGCCTGGAGTGCGCCGGGACAGGGCCGCTACGAGCAGTACTTC. The encoded protein is CAWSAPGQGRYEQYF.

This chain links TRBV9 with TRBJ2-1, with 8 bases fitting TRBD1. In germline, CDR1 is SGDLS, CDR2 YYNGEE. Unmatched junction bases numbered 5, after V lost 3 bases and J lost 3 bases. The CDR3 is 15 residues long. CDR3 region: CASSATGAIYNEQFF. CDR3 nucleotides: TGTGCCAGCAGCGCGACAGGGGCGATCTACAATGAGCAGTTCTTC.

J is TRBJ2-7 and V is TRBV14, with TRBD1 as a possible D gene (5 bases). Trimming stripped 7 bases from V and 3 bases from J, with 13 bases between. CDR3 length equals 13 residues. CDR1 is SGHDN, CDR2 FVKESK, per germline. As DNA, the CDR3 is TGTGCCAGCACCACAGGCCCCCTCTACGAGCAGTACTTC. Amino acid sequence: CASTTGPLYEQYF.